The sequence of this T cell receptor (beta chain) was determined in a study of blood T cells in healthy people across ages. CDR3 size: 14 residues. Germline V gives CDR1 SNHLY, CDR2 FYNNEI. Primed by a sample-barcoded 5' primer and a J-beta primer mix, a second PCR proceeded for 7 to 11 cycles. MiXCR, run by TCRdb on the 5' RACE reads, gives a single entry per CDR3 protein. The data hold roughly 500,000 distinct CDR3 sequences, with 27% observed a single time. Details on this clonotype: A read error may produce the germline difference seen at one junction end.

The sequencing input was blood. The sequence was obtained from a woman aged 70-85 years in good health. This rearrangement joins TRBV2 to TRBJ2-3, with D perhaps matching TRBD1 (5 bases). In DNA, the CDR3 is TGTGCCGGCAGTGATGCGTCAGGGCCAGATACGCAGTATTTT. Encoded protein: CAGSDASGPDTQYF.